Below, 21 T cell receptor beta chains from the same sample are listed, as sequenced in a study of blood T cells in healthy people across ages. The second PCR ran about 6 to 11 cycles with a sample-barcoded 5' primer and J-beta primers. TCRdb re-called the 5' RACE reads with MiXCR, one entry per CDR3 protein. Of about 1.4 million distinct CDR3 sequences in the sample, approximately 59% were seen once. The specimen was blood. Every receptor here comes from a man aged 18 to 35 in good health.

The chain links TRBV15 to TRBJ2-5; 8 positions match TRBD1. The CDR3 contains 17 residues. Germline trimming cut 0 bases from V and 1 base from J; bases unmatched to any gene: 7. CDR1 and CDR2 from the germline V gene are LNHNV and YYDKDF (reference sequence). As DNA, the CDR3 is TGTGCCACCAGCAGAGATTTTGGACAGGGAGGCCAAGAGACCCAGTACTTC. It is translated as CATSRDFGQGGQETQYF.

This clonotype was observed once. V usage is TRBV7-2 and J usage is TRBJ2-1; 9 bases match TRBD2. The CDR3 spans 15 residues. CDR1 and CDR2 from the germline V gene are SGHTA and FQGNSA. V lost 5 bases to trimming and J lost 5 bases; unmatched junction nucleotides: 7. CDR3 bases: TGTGCCAGCAGCCCGAGTAGCGGGGGCCACAATGAGCAGTTCTTC. Translated: CASSPSSGGHNEQFF.

This sequence joins TRBV6-2 or TRBV6-3 and TRBJ2-1, with TRBD2 as a possible D gene (5 bases). Germline CDR1 reads MNHEY; CDR2 reads SVGEGT. The CDR3 has 14 residues. V was pared by 4 bases and J by 4 bases, with 11 bases between. The CDR3 DNA reads as TGTGCCAGCAGTTTCCCGGACTCTTACAATGAGCAGTTCTTC. It yields the protein CASSFPDSYNEQFF.

The chain uses TRBV4-2 and TRBJ2-7; 8 nucleotides line up with TRBD1. The last part of the DNA fits TRBJ2-5 better; the J call may be wrong. The CDR3 runs to 14 residues. Germline loops: CDR1 LGHNA, CDR2 YNFKEQ. The CDR3 here is CASNRDRLQETQYF. DNA of the CDR3: TGTGCCAGCAACCGGGACAGGCTTCAAGAGACCCAGTACTTC.

V is TRBV6-6 and J is TRBJ1-6, with D uncertain. This CDR3 is built from 14 residues. V was cut by 0 bases and J by 7 bases, with 7 bases left in between. Germline V gives CDR1 MNHNY, CDR2 SVGAGI (reference sequence). The CDR3 DNA follows: TGTGCCAGCAGTTACTCGGACCTAAATTCACCCCTCCACTTT. As protein: CASSYSDLNSPLHF.

The V and J genes are TRBV5-1 and TRBJ2-7, with 11 bases that match TRBD2. Trimming at V came to 5 bases and at J to 7 bases, leaving 14 bases not matched to a gene. Germline V gives CDR1 SGHRS, CDR2 YFSETQ. This CDR3 region has 16 residues. CDR3 loop: CASRQTSGRVHNEQYF. In DNA, the CDR3 is TGCGCCAGCAGACAAACTAGCGGGAGAGTCCACAATGAGCAGTACTTC.

This sequence joins TRBV4-1 and TRBJ2-5; the match to TRBD1 covers 7 bases. With 2 bases clipped from V and 10 bases from J, the junction kept 16 bases outside the gene matches. Germline-derived CDR1 and CDR2 are MGHRA and YSYEKL. CDR3 length equals 16 residues. The CDR3 coding sequence is TGCGCCAGCAGCCAACCGGACAGGACCTTACAAAGGAACCAGTACTTC. As protein: CASSQPDRTLQRNQYF.

CDR3 sequence: CASSLRGQRNNEQFF. The CDR3 region has the DNA TGCGCCAGCAGCTTGCGGGGACAGAGAAACAATGAGCAGTTCTTC. V usage is TRBV5-1 and J usage is TRBJ2-1; 7 positions match TRBD1. The CDR3 spans 15 residues. V lost 1 base, J lost 5 bases, and 6 bases stayed unmatched. From germline, CDR1 is SGHRS and CDR2 YFSETQ. The whole variable domain, remainder taken from reference TRBV5-1 and TRBJ2-1, is KAGVTQTPRYLIKTRGQQVTLSCSPISGHRSVSWYQQTPGQGLQFLFEYFSETQRNKGNFPGRFSGRQFSNSRSEMNVSTLELGDSALYLCASSLRGQRNNEQFFGPGTRLTVL.

The chain employs TRBV4-3 and TRBJ2-5; TRBD2 matches at 8 bases. The end of the DNA fits TRBJ2-7 better, so the J call may be wrong. The CDR3 is 16 amino acids. Germline V gives CDR1 LGHNA, CDR2 YSLEER. The CDR3 spells CASSQEYGTRYHEQYF. The CDR3, as DNA: TGCGCCAGCAGCCAAGAGTATGGGACTAGGTACCACGAGCAGTACTTC.

This chain uses TRBV10-3 with TRBJ1-1, with D uncertain. The CDR3 runs to 14 residues. V was cut by 4 bases and J by 1 base, with 10 bases left in between. Germline V gives CDR1 ENHRY, CDR2 SYGVKD. The CDR3 reads CAISAASKNTEAFF. The CDR3 DNA sequence: TGTGCCATCAGTGCAGCCAGTAAGAACACTGAAGCTTTCTTT.

Concerning this clonotype itself: The junction and the germline gene differ at one end; a read error may be behind it. The chain combines TRBV27 with TRBJ2-6; a weak D match, TRBD1 (5 bases). The CDR3 totals 18 residues. The germline CDR1 and CDR2 sequences are MNHEY and SMNVEV (reference sequence). The CDR3 nucleotides read TGTGCCAGCGGACGAAGCCAGGGTGCAGGCTCTGGGGACAACGTCCTGACTTTC. Translating it yields CASGRSQGAGSGDNVLTF.

V gene TRBV7-9 combines with J gene TRBJ2-1; D gene uncertain. The CDR3 runs 12 residues. CDR1 is SEHNR and CDR2 is FQNEAQ in the germline V gene (reference sequence). V lost 1 base and J lost 8, with 6 bases in between. The CDR3 coding sequence is TGTGCCAGCAGCTTAGTACTCCATGAGCAGTTCTTC. Encoded protein: CASSLVLHEQFF. The complete variable domain, with remaining parts taken from reference TRBV7-9 and TRBJ2-1, reads DTGVSQNPRHKITKRGQNVTFRCDPISEHNRLYWYRQTLGQGPEFLTYFQNEAQLEKSRLLSDRFSAERPKGSFSTLEIQRTEQGDSAMYLCASSLVLHEQFFGPGTRLTVL.

The gene calls are TRBV7-2 and TRBJ2-1, with D maybe TRBD2 (6 bases). Germline lookup yields CDR1 SGHTA and CDR2 FQGNSA. The CDR3 contains 14 residues. The V end lost 0 bases, the J end lost 9 bases, and 12 bases lay between the germline ends. The CDR3 nucleotides are TGTGCCAGCAGCTTAGCGGGGGACTGGTCTGAGCAGTTCTTC. This encodes CASSLAGDWSEQFF.

V is TRBV12-3 or TRBV12-4 and J is TRBJ2-1; weak D call: TRBD1 (6 bases). The V end was cut by 11 bases, the J end by 2 bases, with 13 bases between. The CDR3 is 13 residues long. The DNA for the CDR3 is TGTGCCGGAGGCCAGGGGCCCTACAATGAGCAGTTCTTC. The encoded protein is CAGGQGPYNEQFF.

This clonotype was detected ten times or more. This sequence joins TRBV4-3 and TRBJ2-3; 12 nucleotides match TRBD2. In germline, CDR1 is LGHNA, CDR2 YSLEER. This CDR3 comprises 16 residues. With 1 base clipped from V and 4 bases from J, the junction kept 3 bases outside the gene matches. The CDR3 loop reads CASSQAGTSGPDTQYF. The DNA for the CDR3 is TGCGCCAGCAGCCAAGCCGGGACTAGCGGGCCAGATACGCAGTATTTT.

The V gene is TRBV14, the J gene TRBJ1-6; D not resolved. Trimming left V 4 bases short and J 9 bases short, with 10 bases between. Germline values: CDR1 SGHDN, CDR2 FVKESK. The length of the CDR3 is 13 residues. CDR3 loop: CASSLRGPSPLHF. DNA of the CDR3: TGTGCCAGCAGCCTTAGAGGCCCTTCACCCCTCCACTTT.

The chain recombines TRBV20-1 with TRBJ1-1, with 8 bases identical to TRBD1. Losses at the gene ends were 6 bases for V and 5 bases for J; bases not matched to a gene: 11. The CDR3 runs to 14 residues. Germline V gene lookup returns CDR1 DFQATT and CDR2 SNEGSKA (reference sequence). DNA for the CDR3: TGCAGTGCAGGTAACAGGGGGATATGGACTGAAGCTTTCTTT. This translates into CSAGNRGIWTEAFF.

The V and J genes are TRBV20-1 and TRBJ2-4; 8 bases are shared with TRBD2. V shed 5 bases, J shed 2 bases, and the junction held 5 bases outside the gene matches. The germline V gene has CDR1 DFQATT and CDR2 SNEGSKA (reference sequence). There are 14 residues in the CDR3. CDR3 in DNA: TGCAGTGCTCCGTGGACTAGCTCCAAAAACATTCAGTACTTC. Residues: CSAPWTSSKNIQYF.

This clonotype has only a few counts. The chain couples TRBV6-2 or TRBV6-3 to TRBJ2-3; TRBD2 matches 8 bases. This CDR3 contains 17 residues. V shed 8 bases, J shed 2 bases, and the junction held 15 bases outside the gene matches. Looked up from germline, CDR1 is MNHEY and CDR2 is SVGEGT. The chain's CDR3 is CASGKPGLVRNTDTQYF. The DNA for the CDR3 is TGTGCCAGCGGTAAACCGGGACTAGTAAGGAACACAGATACGCAGTATTTT.

CDR3 coding DNA: TGTGCCAGCAGCTTAGTGAGCCGGGACGAGCAGTACTTC. It translates to CASSLVSRDEQYF. The J gene is TRBJ2-5, the V gene TRBV7-9, with D uncertain. The DNA end lines up better with TRBJ2-7; the J call may be wrong. Germline V gives CDR1 SEHNR, CDR2 FQNEAQ (reference sequence). CDR3 length: 13 residues.

V is TRBV27 and J is TRBJ2-3; D is undetermined. CDR1 and CDR2 (germline): MNHEY, SMNVEV (reference sequence). V was shortened by 0 bases and J by 1 base, with 14 bases between the two germline ends. The CDR3 totals 17 residues. In DNA form, the CDR3 reads TGTGCCAGCAGTTTATCGAATGGACGAGGAGGCACAGATACGCAGTATTTT. It yields the protein CASSLSNGRGGTDTQYF.